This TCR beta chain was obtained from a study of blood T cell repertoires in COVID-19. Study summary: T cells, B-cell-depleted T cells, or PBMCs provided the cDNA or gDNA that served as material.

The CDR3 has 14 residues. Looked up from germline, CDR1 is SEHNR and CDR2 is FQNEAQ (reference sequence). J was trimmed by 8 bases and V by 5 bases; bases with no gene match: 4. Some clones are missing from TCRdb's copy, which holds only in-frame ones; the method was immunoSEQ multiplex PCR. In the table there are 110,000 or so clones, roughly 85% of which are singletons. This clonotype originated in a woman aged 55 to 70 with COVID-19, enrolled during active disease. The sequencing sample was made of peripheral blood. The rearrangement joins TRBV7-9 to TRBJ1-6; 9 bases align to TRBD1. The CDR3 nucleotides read TGTGCCAGCAGCCCCGGGACAGGGCATTCACCCCTCCACTTT. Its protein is CASSPGTGHSPLHF.